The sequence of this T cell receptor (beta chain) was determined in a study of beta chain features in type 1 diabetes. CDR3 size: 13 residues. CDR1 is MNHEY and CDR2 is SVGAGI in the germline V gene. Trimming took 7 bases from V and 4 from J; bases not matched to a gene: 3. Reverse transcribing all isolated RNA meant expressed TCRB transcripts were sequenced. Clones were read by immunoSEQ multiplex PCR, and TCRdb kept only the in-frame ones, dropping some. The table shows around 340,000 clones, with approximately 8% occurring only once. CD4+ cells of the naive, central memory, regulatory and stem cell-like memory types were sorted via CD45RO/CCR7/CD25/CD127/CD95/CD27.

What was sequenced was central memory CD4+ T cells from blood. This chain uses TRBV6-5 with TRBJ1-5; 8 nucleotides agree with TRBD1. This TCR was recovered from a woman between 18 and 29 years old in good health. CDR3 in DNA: TGTGCCAGCACCGACAGGGGAAATCAGCCCCAGCATTTT. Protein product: CASTDRGNQPQHF.